What follows are 26 T cell receptor beta chains derived from one specimen sequenced in a study of T cells in Graves' hyperthyroidism and ophthalmopathy. Researchers took RNA transcripts and amplified the TCR beta CDR3 regions from them. Carried out on the TCR CDR3, a first-round RT-PCR used the HTBI primer set. MiXCR was run by TCRdb on the multiplex PCR reads, yielding one entry per CDR3 protein. The table has about 260,000 distinct CDR3 sequences, approximately 23% seen once. What was sequenced was blood. The source is a man aged 30-40 years with Graves' ophthalmopathy.

The chain couples TRBV12-3 or TRBV12-4 to TRBJ1-1, with 7 bases aligning to TRBD1. There are 13 residues in the CDR3. With V trimmed by 6 bases and J by 7 bases, 8 bases remained unmatched. CDR3 nucleotide sequence: TGTGCCAGCAGAACGGACAGGCTTGGTGAAGCTTTCTTT. This sequence encodes CASRTDRLGEAFF.

This clonotype was found a few times. This chain joins TRBV6-5 and TRBJ2-7; no clear D gene. The germline V and J ends were trimmed by 1 base and 0 bases, with 7 bases remaining between them. This CDR3 spans 14 amino acids. Germline V lookup: CDR1 MNHEY, CDR2 SVGAGI. CDR3 loop: CASSYYEYSYEQYF. The CDR3 nucleotides read TGTGCCAGCAGTTACTACGAGTACTCCTACGAGCAGTACTTC.

On this clonotype: Possible read error: a much larger clone is one base away. V usage is TRBV28 and J usage is TRBJ1-2; D possibly corresponds to TRBD1 (5 bases). The germline V gene has CDR1 MDHEN and CDR2 SYDVKM. This CDR3 spans 14 amino acids. The CDR3 nucleotides read TGTGCCGGCAGCCCCGCGCTCGGGACGAGAGGCTACACCTTC. As protein: CAGSPALGTRGYTF.

V and J are TRBV3-1 and TRBJ2-7, with D tentatively TRBD2 (6 bases). Germline V lookup: CDR1 LGHDT, CDR2 YNNKEL (reference sequence). The CDR3 spans 14 residues. Trimming removed 4 bases at V and 0 bases at J, with 10 bases between. This CDR3 reads CASSLPDYSYEQYF. The DNA for the CDR3 is TGTGCCAGCAGCCTTCCGGACTACTCCTACGAGCAGTACTTC.

The chain recombines TRBV11-2 with TRBJ2-2, with D maybe TRBD1 (6 bases). The CDR3 length is 15 residues. Germline CDR1 is SGHAT and CDR2 is FQNNGV. Trimming left V 2 bases short and J 5 bases short, with 12 bases between. The CDR3 DNA reads TGTGCCAGCAGCTTAACTACCGGGACAACCGGGGAGCTGTTTTTT. It is translated as CASSLTTGTTGELFF.

This clonotype was seen ten or more times. The chain joins TRBV20-1 to TRBJ2-1; D may be TRBD1 (7 bases). Trimming shortened V by 3 bases and J by 9 bases, and 18 bases separated the two germline ends. The CDR3 covers 14 residues. The germline CDR1 and CDR2 sequences are DFQATT and SNEGSKA (reference sequence). CDR3 DNA sequence: TGCAGTGCTAGTGCGCAGGGGGGCCTTGGTGAGCAGTTCTTC. Residues: CSASAQGGLGEQFF.

This clonotype was detected many times. CDR3: CASRTGTSVYEQYF. DNA of the CDR3: TGCGCCAGCAGAACCGGGACTAGTGTCTACGAGCAGTACTTC. The genes are TRBV5-1 and TRBJ2-7; 8 positions agree with TRBD2. Germline CDR1 is SGHRS and CDR2 is YFSETQ. J was trimmed by 3 bases and V by 5 bases; bases with no gene match: 7. This CDR3 has 14 residues.

V is TRBV3-1 and J is TRBJ2-1; D is unclear. Germline V gene sequence: CDR1 LGHDT, CDR2 YNNKEL (reference sequence). Trimming left V 1 base short and J 8 bases short, with 6 bases between. The CDR3 is 12 amino acids. The CDR3 here is CASSQVRHEQFF. Here the CDR3 DNA reads TGTGCCAGCAGCCAAGTCCGGCATGAGCAGTTCTTC.

This clonotype was observed once. CDR3: CASSQGERANNEQFF. In nucleotides, the CDR3 is TGTGCCAGCAGCCAAGGTGAGCGGGCCAACAATGAGCAGTTCTTC. V gene TRBV7-3 combines with J gene TRBJ2-1, with a tentative D call TRBD2 (6 bases). V lost 5 bases, J lost 5 bases, and 16 bases lay in between. Germline-derived CDR1 and CDR2 are SGHTA and FQGTGA. This CDR3 is 15 amino acids long.

This clonotype was seen many times. The chain recombines TRBV3-1 with TRBJ2-7; D unresolved. Germline V gene lookup returns CDR1 LGHDT and CDR2 YNNKEL (reference sequence). The V end lost 0 bases, the J end lost 0 bases, and 12 bases lay between the germline ends. This CDR3 region has 16 residues. The CDR3, as DNA: TGTGCCAGCAGCCAAGATGTCCTCCGGAGCTCCTACGAGCAGTACTTC. It yields the protein CASSQDVLRSSYEQYF.

This clonotype was seen at least ten times. The rearrangement links TRBV20-1 to TRBJ2-7; TRBD1 matches at 10 bases. V trimming: 0 bases; J trimming: 2 bases; junction bases outside the gene matches: 7. Germline-derived CDR1 and CDR2 are DFQATT and SNEGSKA (reference sequence). This CDR3 is built from 16 residues. DNA of the CDR3: TGCAGTGCTAGAGAGACGGGACAGGGGAGCACCTACGAGCAGTACTTC. Its translation: CSARETGQGSTYEQYF.

The chain carries TRBV14 and TRBJ2-2, with D possibly matching TRBD1 (5 bases). Per the germline V gene, CDR1 is SGHDN and CDR2 is FVKESK. V shed 1 base and J shed 0 bases, with 9 bases lying between them. The CDR3 covers 16 residues. The CDR3 loop is CASSQVPGSNTGELFF. CDR3 nucleotide sequence: TGTGCCAGCAGCCAAGTACCAGGGTCGAACACCGGGGAGCTGTTTTTT.

This clonotype was detected many times. This rearrangement joins TRBV28 to TRBJ2-5, with D perhaps TRBD1 (6 bases). V lost 6 bases and J lost 1, with 21 bases in between. CDR3 size: 17 residues. Germline assignment: CDR1 MDHEN and CDR2 SYDVKM. The CDR3 region is CASSALLQGATQETQYF. In DNA, the CDR3 is TGTGCCAGCAGCGCGCTATTACAGGGCGCAACCCAAGAGACCCAGTACTTC.

V is TRBV27 and J is TRBJ2-7; D remains unclear. Germline V gene sequence: CDR1 MNHEY, CDR2 SMNVEV (reference sequence). The CDR3 covers 10 residues. The CDR3: CFWVFYEQYF. The DNA of the CDR3 is TGTTTCTGGGTTTTCTACGAGCAGTACTTC.

This clonotype occurred many times. The rearrangement joins TRBV12-3 or TRBV12-4 to TRBJ1-5, with TRBD1 as a possible D gene (5 bases). This CDR3 region has 16 residues. V lost 5 bases and J lost 1, with 15 bases in between. The CDR3 loop reads CASSPPFGGSNQPQHF. For the CDR3, the DNA is TGTGCCAGCAGTCCGCCGTTTGGGGGGAGCAATCAGCCCCAGCATTTT.

Only a few counts were recorded for this clonotype. The chain joins TRBV7-3 to TRBJ2-1; TRBD1 might be the D (6 bases). The CDR3 sequence is 14 residues long. Trimming left V 5 bases short and J 8 bases short, with 16 bases between. Germline V gene lookup returns CDR1 SGHTA and CDR2 FQGTGA. The CDR3 nucleotides are TGTGCCAGCAGCCCGAGACACAGGGCCCATGAGCAGTTCTTC. It codes for CASSPRHRAHEQFF.

The chain joins TRBV5-5 to TRBJ2-2, with 7 bases identical to TRBD2. Germline CDR1 reads SGHKS; CDR2 reads YYEKEE (reference sequence). The junction had 16 bases not matched to a gene; V was cut back by 4 bases and J by 7 bases. The CDR3 totals 17 residues. The DNA for the CDR3 is TGTGCCAGCAGCCCCCGGGGCGGGGGAAGTAGGAACGGGGAGCTGTTTTTT. This encodes CASSPRGGGSRNGELFF.

This rearrangement joins TRBV28 to TRBJ1-2; the match to TRBD1 covers 11 bases. The germline gives CDR1 MDHEN, CDR2 SYDVKM. V dropped 7 bases and J dropped 4; count of bases not matched to a gene: 5. The CDR3 is made up of 14 amino acids. This CDR3 reads CASNGQGASYGYTF. CDR3 in DNA: TGTGCCAGCAACGGACAGGGGGCGAGCTATGGCTACACCTTC.

In this sample, this clonotype turned up a few times. The V and J genes are TRBV25-1 and TRBJ2-5; 7 bases match TRBD1. Trimming at V came to 4 bases and at J to 2 bases, leaving 10 bases not matched to a gene. Germline-derived CDR1 and CDR2 are MGHDK and SYGVNS. This CDR3 has 16 amino acids. The CDR3, as DNA: TGTGCCAGCAGTGCAGGGACAGACTACCCACAAGAGACCCAGTACTTC. This sequence encodes CASSAGTDYPQETQYF.

CDR3 nucleotides: TGTGCCAGCACACAGGGCTATGGCTACACCTTC. It is translated as CASTQGYGYTF. The V and J genes are TRBV3-1 and TRBJ1-2, with D possibly being TRBD1 (6 bases). The CDR3 loop spans 11 amino acids. Germline V lookup: CDR1 LGHDT, CDR2 YNNKEL (reference sequence). Trimming left V 7 bases short and J 4 bases short, with 7 bases between.

The rearrangement uses TRBV28 and TRBJ1-2; TRBD1 agrees at 8 bases. Germline lookup yields CDR1 MDHEN and CDR2 SYDVKM. The junction had 10 bases not matched to a gene; V was cut back by 6 bases and J by 4 bases. The CDR3 has 15 amino acids. CDR3 residues: CASRDLQGVAYGYTF. As DNA, the CDR3 is TGTGCCAGCAGAGATCTACAGGGGGTAGCCTATGGCTACACCTTC.

The rearrangement uses TRBV19 and TRBJ2-7; unclear D gene. Germline-derived CDR1 and CDR2 are LNHDA and SQIVND (reference sequence). The CDR3 contains 14 residues. The V and J ends lost 8 bases and 4 bases respectively, with 18 bases between them. CDR3 loop: CASRERSTRYEQYF. CDR3 DNA: TGTGCCAGTCGCGAGAGATCCACTCGGTACGAGCAGTACTTC.

This clonotype appeared a few times. This chain connects TRBV6-1 to TRBJ1-2; D not resolved. CDR1 is MNHNS and CDR2 is SASEGT in the germline V gene. V was clipped by 6 bases and J by 8 bases, with 19 bases between them. CDR3 length: 14 residues. CDR3 bases: TGTGCCAGCAGCAGCATTTTCGGGCAAGGGGGCTACACCTTC. Its translation is CASSSIFGQGGYTF.

This clonotype came up many times. CDR3 DNA: TGTGCCAGCAAGGGGACGGGGAGCACAGATACGCAGTATTTT. This encodes CASKGTGSTDTQYF. This chain joins TRBV12-3 or TRBV12-4 and TRBJ2-3; D may correspond to TRBD1 or TRBD2 (5 bases each). The CDR3 has 14 amino acids. The ends were cut back, 7 bases at V and 0 bases at J, with 11 bases in the middle.

This clonotype came up many times. This sequence joins TRBV5-8 and TRBJ1-6; D is uncertain. The germline V gene encodes CDR1 SGHTS and CDR2 YDEGEE. This CDR3 comprises 15 residues. The V end was cut by 4 bases, the J end by 8 bases, with 16 bases between. The CDR3 nucleotides are TGTGCCAGCAGCCCCGATATGAGGTGGGATTCACCCCTCCACTTT. Its protein is CASSPDMRWDSPLHF.

Many counts were recorded for this clonotype. The V and J genes are TRBV30 and TRBJ2-1, with TRBD1 identical over 9 bases. The CDR3 extends over 14 amino acids. Germline V lookup: CDR1 GTSNPN, CDR2 SVGIG (reference sequence). V gave up 3 bases and J gave up 9 bases; unmatched junction bases: 9. For the CDR3, the DNA is TGTGCCTGGAGCGCTGGGACAGGGAACAGTGAGCAGTTCTTC. As protein: CAWSAGTGNSEQFF. Supplemented by reference TRBV30 and TRBJ2-1, the full variable domain reads SQTIHQWPATLVQPVGSPLSLECTVEGTSNPNLYWYRQAAGRGLQLLFYSVGIGQISSEVPQNLSASRPQDRQFILSSKKLLLSDSGFYLCAWSAGTGNSEQFFGPGTRLTVL.